These 32 T cell receptor beta chains were all obtained from the same sample, sequenced in a study of blood T cell repertoires in COVID-19. Some clones are missing from TCRdb's copy, which holds only in-frame ones; the method was immunoSEQ multiplex PCR. The sample shows around 300,000 clones, approximately 88% of them seen only once. Sequencing input: peripheral blood. These TCRs come from a woman between 25 and 40 years old with COVID-19, enrolled during active disease.

V gene TRBV6-5 combines with J gene TRBJ1-6, with D unresolved. This CDR3 is 15 amino acids long. CDR1 MNHEY and CDR2 SVGAGI come from the germline V gene. The V end was cut by 6 bases, the J end by 0 bases, with 9 bases between. CDR3 coding DNA: TGTGCCAGCAGAACGAGTAGCTCCTATAATTCACCCCTCCACTTT. This translates into CASRTSSSYNSPLHF.

The chain joins TRBV7-2 to TRBJ2-3; D call uncertain. CDR1 and CDR2 from the germline V gene are SGHTA and FQGNSA. The CDR3 loop spans 12 amino acids. V lost 5 bases, J lost 6 bases, and 9 bases lay in between. CDR3 residues: CASSPVRDTQYF. CDR3 nucleotides: TGTGCCAGCAGCCCGGTGAGGGATACGCAGTATTTT.

The chain links TRBV30 to TRBJ2-7; D possibly corresponds to TRBD1 (6 bases). Per germline, CDR1 GTSNPN and CDR2 SVGIG (reference sequence). The CDR3 is made up of 14 amino acids. Trimming took off 2 bases at V and 4 bases at J, with 15 bases between the two ends. Here the CDR3 DNA reads TGTGCCTGGAGTTCAGGGGCCGCAGCATACGAGCAGTACTTC. Translated, it gives CAWSSGAAAYEQYF.

The chain couples TRBV21-1 to TRBJ2-4; the D call TRBD2 from the table was never checked on the DNA. TRBV21-1 is described as a pseudogene. This CDR3 region has 15 residues. Here the CDR3 reads CASSKCELAKNIQYF. CDR3 in DNA: TGTGCCAGCAGCAAATGCGAACTAGCCAAAAACATTCAGTACTTC.

The CDR3 spells CASSEAGNRNNSPLHF. CDR3 DNA: TGTGCCAGCAGTGAAGCCGGCAACAGGAATAATTCACCCCTCCACTTT. The V and J genes are TRBV6-1 and TRBJ1-6; D might be TRBD1 (5 bases). The germline V gene encodes CDR1 MNHNS and CDR2 SASEGT. V was cut by 0 bases and J by 5 bases, with 11 bases left in between. This CDR3 spans 16 amino acids.

The chain joins TRBV6-1 to TRBJ2-3, with D possibly TRBD1 on 6 matching bases. This CDR3 contains 14 residues. V was clipped by 0 bases and J by 6 bases, with 10 bases between them. CDR1 and CDR2 from the germline V gene are MNHNS and SASEGT. For the CDR3, the DNA is TGTGCCAGCAGTGAAGCTCCAGGGGTCGATACGCAGTATTTT. This gives the protein CASSEAPGVDTQYF.

The gene calls are TRBV19 and TRBJ1-4; D is unclear. Germline CDR1 LNHDA, CDR2 SQIVND (reference sequence). This CDR3 region has 12 residues. CDR3 protein: CASSEVMEKLFF. In DNA form, the CDR3 reads TGTGCTTCCTCGGAGGTTATGGAAAAACTGTTTTTT.

This chain links TRBV3-1 (or the pseudogene TRBV3-2) with TRBJ2-2, with 7 bases fitting TRBD2. After removal of 1 base from V and 2 bases from J, the junction contained 1 base not matched to a gene. Germline loops: CDR1 LGHDT, CDR2 YNNKEL (reference sequence). This CDR3 contains 15 residues. CDR3 nucleotide sequence: TGTGCCAGCAGCCAAGGCGGGGGAAACACCGGGGAGCTGTTTTTT. Its translation: CASSQGGGNTGELFF.

J is TRBJ1-5 and V is TRBV28, with TRBD1 as a possible D gene (5 bases). This CDR3 is 15 amino acids long. V was clipped by 6 bases and J by 5 bases, with 17 bases between them. CDR1 and CDR2 (germline): MDHEN, SYDVKM. The CDR3 nucleotides are TGTGCCAGCAGATCGGCCTCGGCGGGGCATCAGCCCCAGCATTTT. Protein: CASRSASAGHQPQHF.

The chain has TRBV9 and TRBJ2-2; TRBD2 matches at 10 bases. Unmatched junction bases numbered 6, after V lost 2 bases and J lost 2 bases. CDR3 size: 17 residues. The V gene's germline CDR1 is SGDLS and CDR2 YYNGEE. CDR3 DNA sequence: TGTGCCAGCAGCGTGGCTAGCGGGGGCCCTAACACCGGGGAGCTGTTTTTT. Its translation: CASSVASGGPNTGELFF. Based on the CDR3 plus reference TRBV9 and TRBJ2-2, the full variable domain is DSGVTQTPKHLITATGQRVTLRCSPRSGDLSVYWYQQSLDQGLQFLIQYYNGEERAKGNILERFSAQQFPDLHSELNLSSLELGDSALYFCASSVASGGPNTGELFFGEGSRLTVL.

V and J are TRBV7-9 and TRBJ2-1, with a weak D call TRBD1 (6 bases). The CDR3 sequence is 13 residues long. Trimming stripped 2 bases from V and 8 bases from J, with 10 bases between. Germline lookup yields CDR1 SEHNR and CDR2 FQNEAQ (reference sequence). The CDR3 coding sequence is TGTGCCAGCAGCTTATCTACAGGGTATGAGCAGTTCTTC. The encoded protein is CASSLSTGYEQFF.

This chain links TRBV12-3 or TRBV12-4 with TRBJ2-1; possible D gene TRBD2, 6 bases. The CDR3 sequence is 13 residues long. The ends were cut back, 7 bases at V and 8 bases at J, with 15 bases in the middle. The CDR3 sequence is CASTRRGSDEQFF. In nucleotides, the CDR3 is TGTGCCAGCACCCGGCGGGGTAGCGATGAGCAGTTCTTC.

The rearrangement links TRBV20-1 to TRBJ2-5, with 7 nucleotides matching TRBD1. The CDR3 contains 11 residues. Trimming took 4 bases from V and 7 from J; bases not matched to a gene: 3. Germline CDR1 and CDR2: DFQATT and SNEGSKA (reference sequence). Here the CDR3 DNA reads TGCAGTGCTACGGACAGGTGGACCCAGTACTTC. Translated: CSATDRWTQYF.

This clone has only one observation. The chain employs TRBV7-2 and TRBJ2-5; D is perhaps TRBD1 (6 bases). The CDR3 is 12 amino acids. Trimming left V 1 base short and J 7 bases short, with 7 bases between. Germline V CDR1 and CDR2: SGHTA, FQGNSA. This CDR3 reads CASSLDRVTQYF. DNA of the CDR3: TGTGCCAGCAGCTTAGACAGGGTGACCCAGTACTTC.

The gene calls are TRBV7-9 and TRBJ1-2; 9 nucleotides line up with TRBD1. Germline V gene data show CDR1 as SEHNR and CDR2 as FQNEAQ (reference sequence). The ends lost 8 bases at V and 6 bases at J; junction bases unmatched: 7. This CDR3 has 13 residues. CDR3 protein: CASPSGTGNGYTF. CDR3 DNA sequence: TGTGCCAGCCCATCCGGGACAGGGAATGGCTACACCTTC. Full variable domain (remainder filled in from reference TRBV7-9 and TRBJ1-2): DTGVSQNPRHKITKRGQNVTFRCDPISEHNRLYWYRQTLGQGPEFLTYFQNEAQLEKSRLLSDRFSAERPKGSFSTLEIQRTEQGDSAMYLCASPSGTGNGYTFGSGTRLTVV.

The chain carries TRBV18 and TRBJ1-4; 7 bases are shared with TRBD1. Germline V gives CDR1 KGHSH, CDR2 LQKENI. J was trimmed by 4 bases and V by 3 bases; bases with no gene match: 2. This CDR3 comprises 14 residues. For the CDR3, the DNA is TGTGCCAGCTCACCGACAGGGATTAATGAAAAACTGTTTTTT. This codes for CASSPTGINEKLFF. Using reference TRBV18 and TRBJ1-4 for the parts outside the CDR3, the full variable domain is NAGVMQNPRHLVRRRGQEARLRCSPMKGHSHVYWYRQLPEEGLKFMVYLQKENIIDESGMPKERFSAEFPKEGPSILRIQQVVRGDSAAYFCASSPTGINEKLFFGSGTQLSVL.

This chain joins TRBV19 and TRBJ1-4, with 9 bases identical to TRBD1. The CDR3 loop spans 15 amino acids. The germline gives CDR1 LNHDA, CDR2 SQIVND (reference sequence). V lost 1 base, J lost 6 bases, and 3 bases stayed unmatched. The chain's CDR3 is CASSIGTGEDEKLFF. As DNA, the CDR3 is TGTGCCAGTAGTATAGGGACAGGGGAAGATGAAAAACTGTTTTTT.

The table lists this clone with a count of one. The chain uses TRBV28 and TRBJ2-3; 7 bases agree with TRBD1. Germline lookup yields CDR1 MDHEN and CDR2 SYDVKM. The CDR3 has 14 amino acids. Trimming at V came to 6 bases and at J to 3 bases, leaving 6 bases not matched to a gene. Here the CDR3 DNA reads TGTGCCAGCAGCTCCGGGACAGTTACAGATACGCAGTATTTT. Its translation: CASSSGTVTDTQYF. Together with reference TRBV28 and TRBJ2-3, the CDR3 gives the full variable domain: DVKVTQSSRYLVKRTGEKVFLECVQDMDHENMFWYRQDPGLGLRLIYFSYDVKMKEKGDIPEGYSVSREKKERFSLILESASTNQTSMYLCASSSGTVTDTQYFGPGTRLTVL.

This chain links TRBV7-2 with TRBJ2-3; 12 positions match TRBD2. This CDR3 contains 15 residues. Germline V lookup: CDR1 SGHTA, CDR2 FQGNSA. Trimming at V came to 5 bases and at J to 8 bases, leaving 8 bases not matched to a gene. The CDR3 spells CASSPPSGGAGTQYF. The CDR3 nucleotides are TGTGCCAGCAGCCCTCCTAGCGGGGGGGCCGGTACGCAGTATTTT.

The chain carries TRBV24-1 and TRBJ2-3, with 7 bases fitting TRBD2. This CDR3 has 17 amino acids. CDR1 and CDR2 (germline): KGHDR, SFDVKD. V dropped 3 bases and J dropped 2; count of bases not matched to a gene: 10. In DNA, the CDR3 is TGTGCCACCAGTGATCAAAGCCGGGACTACGCCACAGATACGCAGTATTTT. The encoded protein is CATSDQSRDYATDTQYF.

V usage is TRBV24-1 and J usage is TRBJ2-1; 11 bases map to TRBD2. This CDR3 contains 21 residues. Unmatched junction bases numbered 14, after V lost 1 base and J lost 1 base. Germline CDR1 and CDR2: KGHDR and SFDVKD. The CDR3 DNA sequence: TGTGCCACCAGTGATTTTACTAGCGGGGGACGACTACACTTATCCTACAATGAGCAGTTCTTC. Translated, it gives CATSDFTSGGRLHLSYNEQFF.

V gene TRBV7-9 combines with J gene TRBJ1-4, with TRBD1 as a possible D gene (6 bases). Germline V gives CDR1 SEHNR, CDR2 FQNEAQ (reference sequence). V was trimmed by 5 bases and J by 8 bases, leaving 15 bases between them. The CDR3 covers 14 residues. The CDR3 region is CASSASGHFEKLFF. In DNA, the CDR3 is TGTGCCAGCAGCGCCTCGGGACATTTCGAAAAACTGTTTTTT. Looking up the rest from reference TRBV7-9 and TRBJ1-4 gives the full variable domain: DTGVSQNPRHKITKRGQNVTFRCDPISEHNRLYWYRQTLGQGPEFLTYFQNEAQLEKSRLLSDRFSAERPKGSFSTLEIQRTEQGDSAMYLCASSASGHFEKLFFGSGTQLSVL.

The chain is built from TRBV2 and TRBJ2-1; 10 positions match TRBD2. The germline CDR1 and CDR2 sequences are SNHLY and FYNNEI. The CDR3 length is 16 residues. V lost 6 bases to trimming and J lost 3 bases; unmatched junction nucleotides: 8. The CDR3 bases are TGTGCCAGCAGAAAGGGGACTAGCGATTTCTACAATGAGCAGTTCTTC. Residues: CASRKGTSDFYNEQFF.

There are a few counts of this clone. The chain carries TRBV5-4 and TRBJ1-6; TRBD1 agrees at 8 bases. Germline V gene lookup returns CDR1 SGHNT and CDR2 YYREEE (reference sequence). The CDR3 is 14 amino acids. With 7 bases clipped from V and 8 bases from J, the junction kept 8 bases outside the gene matches. CDR3 region: CASAENRGDSPLHF. CDR3 coding DNA: TGTGCCAGCGCCGAGAACAGGGGGGATTCACCCCTCCACTTT.

The chain has TRBV19 and TRBJ2-3; 9 bases are a match to TRBD1. Germline CDR1 LNHDA, CDR2 SQIVND (reference sequence). V lost 6 bases to trimming and J lost 0 bases; unmatched junction nucleotides: 4. The CDR3 has 15 amino acids. The CDR3 sequence is CASSPGTGSTDTQYF. DNA of the CDR3: TGTGCCAGTAGCCCGGGGACAGGGAGCACAGATACGCAGTATTTT.

The rearrangement links TRBV7-9 to TRBJ1-2; weak D call: TRBD1 (6 bases). Per the germline V gene, CDR1 is SEHNR and CDR2 is FQNEAQ (reference sequence). The germline V and J ends were trimmed by 7 bases and 6 bases, with 21 bases remaining between them. CDR3 length: 15 residues. CDR3 protein: CASTLDDRRKNGYTF. CDR3 DNA sequence: TGTGCCAGCACCCTCGACGACAGGCGCAAGAATGGCTACACCTTC.

The chain is built from TRBV11-2 and TRBJ1-2, with D possibly matching TRBD1 (6 bases). The V and J ends lost 5 bases and 7 bases respectively, with 17 bases between them. Germline lookup yields CDR1 SGHAT and CDR2 FQNNGV. The CDR3 length is 14 residues. The CDR3: CASSARDTLGGYTF. The CDR3 DNA sequence: TGTGCCAGCAGCGCCCGGGACACCCTCGGTGGCTACACCTTC.

The chain has TRBV7-9 and TRBJ1-5; TRBD1 aligns across 7 bases. This CDR3 has 12 residues. CDR1 and CDR2 (germline): SEHNR, FQNEAQ (reference sequence). With 5 bases clipped from V and 15 bases from J, the junction kept 10 bases outside the gene matches. CDR3 in DNA: TGTGCCAGCAGCCAGGGGGTGGGGCCTCGGCATTTT. Its protein product is CASSQGVGPRHF. Filled out from reference TRBV7-9 and TRBJ1-5, the complete variable domain reads DTGVSQNPRHKITKRGQNVTFRCDPISEHNRLYWYRQTLGQGPEFLTYFQNEAQLEKSRLLSDRFSAERPKGSFSTLEIQRTEQGDSAMYLCASSQGVGPRHFGDGTRLSIL.

The chain joins TRBV2 to TRBJ2-1; perhaps TRBD2 as D (7 bases). CDR1 is SNHLY and CDR2 is FYNNEI in the germline V gene. The ends were cut back, 4 bases at V and 5 bases at J, with 18 bases in the middle. This CDR3 region has 16 residues. CDR3 bases: TGTGCCAGCAGTGGCGGACAGCGGGATCTCAACAATGAGCAGTTCTTC. Translated: CASSGGQRDLNNEQFF.

The chain joins TRBV12-2 to TRBJ2-7; the table names TRBD1, a call not compared with the DNA. TRBV12-2 corresponds to a pseudogene. The CDR3 sequence is 14 residues long. CDR3 in amino acids: CASRSHQTGYEQYV. CDR3 coding DNA: TGTGCAAGTCGCTCACACCAGACAGGCTACGAGCAGTACGTC.

The rearrangement links TRBV6-5 to TRBJ1-5, with TRBD1 identical over 7 bases. Germline-derived CDR1 and CDR2 are MNHEY and SVGAGI. V dropped 8 bases and J dropped 0; count of bases not matched to a gene: 4. The CDR3 totals 14 residues. The CDR3 here is CASWGQYSNQPQHF. The CDR3 DNA reads as TGTGCCAGCTGGGGACAGTATAGCAATCAGCCCCAGCATTTT.

The CDR3 region is CASSSGNNYGYTF. The CDR3 DNA reads TGCGCCAGCAGTTCGGGGAACAACTATGGCTACACCTTC. The genes are TRBV5-1 and TRBJ1-2; D gene uncertain. The V gene's germline CDR1 is SGHRS and CDR2 YFSETQ. The ends were cut back, 5 bases at V and 2 bases at J, with 10 bases in the middle. The CDR3 runs 13 residues.